Listed below are T cell receptor beta chains from one sample, sequenced in a study of memory CD8 T cells in hepatitis C reinfection. Measured with immunoSEQ multiplex PCR; TCRdb has only the in-frame clones, and not every one. The sample has about 50,000 clones, roughly nine tenths seen once; the top ten hold roughly 0.7%. The sequenced sample was naive CD8+ T cells sorted from blood. These receptors were taken from a man aged 18-30 years with hepatitis C virus infection. Each CDR3 is given with its conserved first and last residue. The D gene is left open where the match is weak. A clone size is listed for some rows: how often the clone was seen (once, few, many), or a class if it is expanded.

v_gene: TRBV4-3; d_gene: NA; abundance: NA; len: 14; j_gene: TRBJ1-6; CDR3aa: CASSPGSGNSPLHF; CDR3nt: TGCGCCAGCAGCCCAGGGTCGGGCAATTCACCCCTCCACTTT
v_gene: TRBV19; d_gene: NA; abundance: NA; len: 11; j_gene: TRBJ1-1; CDR3aa: CASRLGTEAFF; CDR3nt: TGTGCCAGTAGGCTTGGGACAGAAGCTTTCTTT
v_gene: TRBV4-3; d_gene: TRBD2; abundance: NA; len: 16; j_gene: TRBJ2-7; CDR3aa: CASSQDAGLAGQEQYF; CDR3nt: TGCGCCAGCAGCCAAGATGCTGGACTAGCGGGACAAGAGCAGTACTTC
v_gene: TRBV6-7; d_gene: NA; abundance: NA; len: 15; j_gene: TRBJ2-2; CDR3aa: CASSPWPPGYGELFF; CDR3nt: TGTGCCAGCAGCCCATGGCCCCCCGGGTACGGGGAGCTGTTTTTT
v_gene: TRBV4-3; d_gene: TRBD2; abundance: NA; len: 17; j_gene: TRBJ2-2; CDR3aa: CASSQDPSGGYTGELFF; CDR3nt: TGCGCCAGCAGCCAAGATCCTAGCGGGGGGTACACCGGGGAGCTGTTTTTT
v_gene: TRBV7-9; d_gene: TRBD2; abundance: NA; len: 15; j_gene: TRBJ2-7; CDR3aa: CASSLVVSGSHEQYF; CDR3nt: TGTGCCAGCAGCTTAGTGGTTAGCGGGAGCCACGAGCAGTACTTC
v_gene: TRBV5-6; d_gene: NA; abundance: NA; len: 16; j_gene: TRBJ2-1; CDR3aa: CASSPAGAGNHNEQFF; CDR3nt: TGTGCCAGCAGCCCGGCTGGGGCAGGGAACCACAATGAGCAGTTCTTC
v_gene: TRBV30; d_gene: NA; abundance: NA; len: 11; j_gene: TRBJ1-1; CDR3aa: CAWAMNTEAFF; CDR3nt: TGTGCCTGGGCGATGAACACTGAAGCTTTCTTT
v_gene: TRBV5-1; d_gene: TRBD2; abundance: NA; len: 16; j_gene: TRBJ2-3; CDR3aa: CASRLTSGSGPDTQYF; CDR3nt: TGCGCCAGCAGATTGACTAGCGGGAGTGGTCCAGATACGCAGTATTTT
v_gene: TRBV30; d_gene: TRBD1; abundance: NA; len: 15; j_gene: TRBJ1-1; CDR3aa: CAWSKGQSMNTEAFF; CDR3nt: TGTGCCTGGAGTAAGGGACAGAGTATGAACACTGAAGCTTTCTTT
v_gene: TRBV6-1; d_gene: NA; abundance: NA; len: 13; j_gene: TRBJ1-1; CDR3aa: CASSYRGYTEAFF; CDR3nt: TGTGCCAGCAGTTATCGGGGGTACACTGAAGCTTTCTTT
v_gene: TRBV19; d_gene: TRBD1; abundance: NA; len: 14; j_gene: TRBJ2-1; CDR3aa: CASSPWTGGFEQFF; CDR3nt: TGTGCCAGTAGTCCCTGGACAGGGGGCTTTGAGCAGTTCTTC
v_gene: TRBV5-6; d_gene: TRBD2; abundance: NA; len: 16; j_gene: TRBJ2-3; CDR3aa: CASSWLTSVVMDTQYF; CDR3nt: TGTGCCAGCAGCTGGCTGACTAGCGTGGTAATGGATACGCAGTATTTT
v_gene: TRBV27; d_gene: NA; abundance: NA; len: 14; j_gene: TRBJ1-1; CDR3aa: CASSSRGPNTEAFF; CDR3nt: TGTGCCAGCAGTTCCAGGGGCCCGAACACTGAAGCTTTCTTT
v_gene: TRBV27; d_gene: TRBD2; abundance: NA; len: 15; j_gene: TRBJ2-3; CDR3aa: CASSRLAGGTDTQYF; CDR3nt: TGTGCCAGCAGTCGACTAGCGGGGGGAACAGATACGCAGTATTTT
v_gene: TRBV2; d_gene: TRBD2; abundance: NA; len: 16; j_gene: TRBJ2-7; CDR3aa: CASSDSGLAGGHEQYF; CDR3nt: TGTGCCAGCAGTGATTCGGGACTAGCGGGAGGGCACGAGCAGTACTTC
v_gene: TRBV4-1; d_gene: NA; abundance: few; len: 15; j_gene: TRBJ2-7; CDR3aa: CASSQEEGGYYEQYF; CDR3nt: TGCGCCAGCAGCCAAGAGGAAGGCGGATACTACGAGCAGTACTTC
v_gene: TRBV5-6; d_gene: TRBD1; abundance: NA; len: 15; j_gene: TRBJ1-6; CDR3aa: CASSSTRRTGPPLHF; CDR3nt: TGTGCCAGCAGCTCCACCCGCAGGACAGGCCCACCCCTCCACTTT
v_gene: TRBV19; d_gene: NA; abundance: once; len: 14; j_gene: TRBJ1-2; CDR3aa: CASSIGGANYGYTF; CDR3nt: TGTGCCAGTAGTATCGGAGGGGCCAACTATGGCTACACCTTC
v_gene: TRBV4-1; d_gene: NA; abundance: NA; len: 13; j_gene: TRBJ2-1; CDR3aa: CASSQQGHNEQFF; CDR3nt: TGCGCCAGCAGCCAGCAGGGGCACAATGAGCAGTTCTTC
v_gene: TRBV7-2; d_gene: TRBD2; abundance: NA; len: 15; j_gene: TRBJ2-3; CDR3aa: CASSSLAGGGDTQYF; CDR3nt: TGTGCCAGCAGCTCACTAGCGGGGGGCGGAGATACGCAGTATTTT
v_gene: TRBV4-1; d_gene: NA; abundance: NA; len: 17; j_gene: TRBJ2-3; CDR3aa: CASSQATSRPSTDTQYF; CDR3nt: TGCGCCAGCAGCCAAGCTACTAGCCGACCAAGCACAGATACGCAGTATTTT
v_gene: TRBV28; d_gene: NA; abundance: NA; len: 15; j_gene: TRBJ2-1; CDR3aa: CASSLLRVPYNEQFF; CDR3nt: TGTGCCAGCAGTCTCCTCAGGGTACCCTACAATGAGCAGTTCTTC
v_gene: TRBV19; d_gene: TRBD1; abundance: NA; len: 16; j_gene: TRBJ2-1; CDR3aa: CASNDPGTGGYNEQFF; CDR3nt: TGTGCCAGCAATGATCCCGGGACAGGGGGTTACAATGAGCAGTTCTTC
v_gene: TRBV11-2; d_gene: NA; abundance: NA; len: 13; j_gene: TRBJ2-7; CDR3aa: CASSIFDSYEQYF; CDR3nt: TGTGCCAGCAGTATATTTGACTCCTACGAGCAGTACTTC
v_gene: TRBV7-6; d_gene: NA; abundance: NA; len: 13; j_gene: TRBJ2-1; CDR3aa: CASSPDSYNEQFF; CDR3nt: TGTGCCAGCAGCCCGGACTCTTACAATGAGCAGTTCTTC
v_gene: TRBV27; d_gene: TRBD1; abundance: NA; len: 13; j_gene: TRBJ2-7; CDR3aa: CASRQGSSYEQYF; CDR3nt: TGTGCCAGTCGACAGGGCAGCTCCTACGAGCAGTACTTC
v_gene: TRBV5-1; d_gene: NA; abundance: NA; len: 14; j_gene: TRBJ2-2; CDR3aa: CASSLVENTGELFF; CDR3nt: TGCGCCAGCAGCTTGGTAGAGAACACCGGGGAGCTGTTTTTT
v_gene: TRBV7-2; d_gene: NA; abundance: NA; len: 13; j_gene: TRBJ2-3; CDR3aa: CASSPPNSDTQYF; CDR3nt: TGTGCCAGCAGCCCACCTAACTCGGATACGCAGTATTTT
v_gene: TRBV13; d_gene: NA; abundance: NA; len: 16; j_gene: TRBJ2-5; CDR3aa: CASSLGAVGGRETQYF; CDR3nt: TGTGCCAGCAGCTTAGGGGCAGTCGGGGGTCGGGAGACCCAGTACTTC
v_gene: TRBV13; d_gene: TRBD2; abundance: NA; len: 16; j_gene: TRBJ2-1; CDR3aa: CASSLVSGSSYNEQFF; CDR3nt: TGTGCCAGCAGCTTAGTTAGCGGGAGCTCCTACAATGAGCAGTTCTTC
v_gene: TRBV6-5; d_gene: NA; abundance: NA; len: 13; j_gene: TRBJ2-2; CDR3aa: CASRGRGKGELFF; CDR3nt: TGTGCCAGCAGAGGGCGGGGAAAGGGGGAGCTGTTTTTT
v_gene: TRBV6-5; d_gene: TRBD1; abundance: NA; len: 16; j_gene: TRBJ2-3; CDR3aa: CASSSGQGPPTDTQYF; CDR3nt: TGTGCCAGCAGTTCGGGACAGGGGCCCCCCACAGATACGCAGTATTTT
v_gene: TRBV29-1; d_gene: NA; abundance: once; len: 13; j_gene: TRBJ1-1; CDR3aa: CSVDQGILTEAFF; CDR3nt: TGCAGCGTTGATCAGGGAATATTGACTGAAGCTTTCTTT
v_gene: TRBV27; d_gene: TRBD1; abundance: NA; len: 17; j_gene: TRBJ2-3; CDR3aa: CASSLTVGQGSTDTQYF; CDR3nt: TGTGCCAGCAGTTTAACAGTCGGACAGGGGAGCACAGATACGCAGTATTTT
v_gene: TRBV6-5; d_gene: TRBD1; abundance: NA; len: 16; j_gene: TRBJ2-7; CDR3aa: CASSYSGTGAPYEQYF; CDR3nt: TGTGCCAGCAGTTACTCTGGGACAGGTGCTCCCTACGAGCAGTACTTC
v_gene: TRBV6-6; d_gene: TRBD1; abundance: NA; len: 14; j_gene: TRBJ1-2; CDR3aa: CASSTGTGLYSYTF; CDR3nt: TGTGCCAGCAGCACCGGGACAGGGTTATACAGCTACACCTTC
v_gene: TRBV27; d_gene: NA; abundance: NA; len: 14; j_gene: TRBJ2-7; CDR3aa: CASSSYDSSYEQYF; CDR3nt: TGTGCCAGCAGTTCTTACGACAGCTCCTACGAGCAGTACTTC
v_gene: TRBV9; d_gene: TRBD2; abundance: NA; len: 14; j_gene: TRBJ2-2; CDR3aa: CASSVGGGAGELFF; CDR3nt: TGTGCCAGCAGCGTAGGCGGGGGGGCCGGGGAGCTGTTTTTT
v_gene: TRBV7-9; d_gene: NA; abundance: NA; len: 14; j_gene: TRBJ2-7; CDR3aa: CASSPGDASYEQYF; CDR3nt: TGTGCCAGCAGCCCAGGGGACGCATCCTACGAGCAGTACTTC
v_gene: TRBV28; d_gene: NA; abundance: NA; len: 15; j_gene: TRBJ2-3; CDR3aa: CASSHSGASTDTQYF; CDR3nt: TGTGCCAGCAGCCATAGCGGAGCTAGCACAGATACGCAGTATTTT
v_gene: TRBV7-2; d_gene: NA; abundance: once; len: 15; j_gene: TRBJ2-1; CDR3aa: CASSLGQGLYNEQFF; CDR3nt: TGTGCCAGCAGCTTAGGGCAGGGACTGTACAATGAGCAGTTCTTC
v_gene: TRBV19; d_gene: NA; abundance: once; len: 13; j_gene: TRBJ2-1; CDR3aa: CASSIARDNEQFF; CDR3nt: TGTGCCAGTAGTATCGCCAGGGACAATGAGCAGTTCTTC
v_gene: TRBV28; d_gene: TRBD2; abundance: NA; len: 17; j_gene: TRBJ2-7; CDR3aa: CASSFPTSGRTSYEQYF; CDR3nt: TGTGCCAGCAGTTTTCCCACTAGCGGGAGGACCTCCTACGAGCAGTACTTC
v_gene: TRBV9; d_gene: TRBD1; abundance: NA; len: 17; j_gene: TRBJ2-3; CDR3aa: CASSVEGDRGSTDTQYF; CDR3nt: TGTGCCAGCAGCGTAGAGGGGGACAGGGGCAGCACAGATACGCAGTATTTT
v_gene: TRBV4-3; d_gene: NA; abundance: few; len: 15; j_gene: TRBJ1-1; CDR3aa: CASSQDAGEYAEAFF; CDR3nt: TGCGCCAGCAGCCAAGATGCAGGGGAGTACGCTGAAGCTTTCTTT
v_gene: TRBV6-5; d_gene: NA; abundance: NA; len: 12; j_gene: TRBJ1-1; CDR3aa: CASSYGPGEAFF; CDR3nt: TGTGCCAGCAGTTATGGCCCGGGAGAAGCTTTCTTT
v_gene: TRBV7-2; d_gene: NA; abundance: NA; len: 13; j_gene: TRBJ2-1; CDR3aa: CASSSVSYNEQFF; CDR3nt: TGTGCCAGCAGTAGCGTATCCTACAATGAGCAGTTCTTC
v_gene: TRBV9; d_gene: TRBD1; abundance: NA; len: 15; j_gene: TRBJ1-1; CDR3aa: CASSVGRTGATEAFF; CDR3nt: TGTGCCAGCAGCGTGGGAAGGACAGGGGCCACTGAAGCTTTCTTT
v_gene: TRBV4-1; d_gene: NA; abundance: NA; len: 16; j_gene: TRBJ2-1; CDR3aa: CASSQGSGVTYNEQFF; CDR3nt: TGCGCCAGCAGCCAAGGGTCGGGAGTGACCTACAATGAGCAGTTCTTC
v_gene: TRBV27; d_gene: NA; abundance: NA; len: 13; j_gene: TRBJ2-1; CDR3aa: CASSSSDYNEQFF; CDR3nt: TGTGCCAGCAGTTCTTCAGATTACAATGAGCAGTTCTTC
v_gene: TRBV6-6; d_gene: NA; abundance: few; len: 12; j_gene: TRBJ1-1; CDR3aa: CASSYGGTEAFF; CDR3nt: TGTGCCAGCAGTTACGGGGGGACTGAAGCTTTCTTT
v_gene: TRBV2; d_gene: NA; abundance: NA; len: 14; j_gene: TRBJ2-2; CDR3aa: CASSGRENHGELFF; CDR3nt: TGTGCCAGCAGTGGACGGGAAAACCACGGGGAGCTGTTTTTT
v_gene: TRBV2; d_gene: TRBD1; abundance: NA; len: 14; j_gene: TRBJ2-1; CDR3aa: CASSGTGSYNEQFF; CDR3nt: TGTGCCAGCAGTGGGACAGGGTCCTACAATGAGCAGTTCTTC
v_gene: TRBV30; d_gene: NA; abundance: NA; len: 10; j_gene: TRBJ1-2; CDR3aa: CAWSVVGYTF; CDR3nt: TGTGCCTGGAGTGTCGTCGGCTACACCTTC